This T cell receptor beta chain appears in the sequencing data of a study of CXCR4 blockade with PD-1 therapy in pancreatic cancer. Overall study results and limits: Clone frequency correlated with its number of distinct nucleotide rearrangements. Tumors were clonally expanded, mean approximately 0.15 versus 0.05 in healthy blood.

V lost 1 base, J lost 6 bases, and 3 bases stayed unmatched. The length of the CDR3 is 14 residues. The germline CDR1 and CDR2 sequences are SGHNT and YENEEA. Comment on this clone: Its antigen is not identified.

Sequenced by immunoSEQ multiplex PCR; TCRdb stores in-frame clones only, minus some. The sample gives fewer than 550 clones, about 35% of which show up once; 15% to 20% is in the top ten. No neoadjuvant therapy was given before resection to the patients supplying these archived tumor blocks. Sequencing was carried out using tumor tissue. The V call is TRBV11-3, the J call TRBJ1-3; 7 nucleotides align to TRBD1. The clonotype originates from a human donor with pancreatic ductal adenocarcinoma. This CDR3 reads CASSLVQGENTIYF. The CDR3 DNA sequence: TGTGCCAGCAGCTTAGTGCAGGGGGAAAACACCATATATTTT.